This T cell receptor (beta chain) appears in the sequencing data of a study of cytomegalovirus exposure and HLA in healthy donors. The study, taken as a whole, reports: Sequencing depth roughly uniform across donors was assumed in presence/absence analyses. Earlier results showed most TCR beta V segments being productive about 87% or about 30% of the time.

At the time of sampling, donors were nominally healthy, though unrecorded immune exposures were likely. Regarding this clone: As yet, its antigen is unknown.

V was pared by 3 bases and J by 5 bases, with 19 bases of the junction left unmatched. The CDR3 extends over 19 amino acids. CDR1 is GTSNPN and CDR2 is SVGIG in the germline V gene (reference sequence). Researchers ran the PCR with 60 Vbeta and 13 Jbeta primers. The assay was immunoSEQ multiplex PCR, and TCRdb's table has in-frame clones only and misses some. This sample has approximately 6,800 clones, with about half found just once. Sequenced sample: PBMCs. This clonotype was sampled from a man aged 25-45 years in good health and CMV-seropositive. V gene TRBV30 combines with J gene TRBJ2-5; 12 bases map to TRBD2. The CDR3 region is CAWSAPLYRLAGVRETQYF. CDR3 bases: TGTGCCTGGAGCGCACCACTTTACCGACTAGCGGGAGTTCGGGAGACCCAGTACTTC.